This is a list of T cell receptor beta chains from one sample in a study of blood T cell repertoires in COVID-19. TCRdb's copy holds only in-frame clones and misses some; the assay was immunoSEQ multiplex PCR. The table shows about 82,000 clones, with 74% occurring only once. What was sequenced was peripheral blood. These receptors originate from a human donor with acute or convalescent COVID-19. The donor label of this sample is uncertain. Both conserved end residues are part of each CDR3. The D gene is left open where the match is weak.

CDR3: CASTSQGNYGYTF; D: -; V: TRBV3-1/TRBV3-2; J: TRBJ1-2
CDR3: CASSPRAGTSANEQYF; D: TRBD2; V: TRBV7-2; J: TRBJ2-7
CDR3: CASRLRTSGGYNEQFF; D: TRBD2; V: TRBV28; J: TRBJ2-1
CDR3: CATSEDRWARETQYF; D: -; V: TRBV15; J: TRBJ2-5
CDR3: CASSLGGDQFF; D: -; V: TRBV7-9; J: TRBJ2-1
CDR3: CASSRTSPNEQFF; D: -; V: TRBV28; J: TRBJ2-1
CDR3: CASSPPGLAGSVAANEQFF; D: TRBD2; V: TRBV5-6; J: TRBJ2-1
CDR3: CASSTPGGLDGYTF; D: -; V: TRBV19; J: TRBJ1-2
CDR3: CASSPSGQETQYF; D: -; V: TRBV7-9; J: TRBJ2-5
CDR3: CASSVPSGYEQYF; D: -; V: TRBV6-4; J: TRBJ2-7
CDR3: CASSYTQGAAYEQYF; D: TRBD1; V: TRBV6-5; J: TRBJ2-7
CDR3: CASSLNGAVHTEAFF; D: -; V: TRBV5-5; J: TRBJ1-1
CDR3: CASSPDYSTDTQYF; D: -; V: TRBV5-4; J: TRBJ2-3
CDR3: CASSALGLAGFYEQYF; D: TRBD2; V: TRBV28; J: TRBJ2-7
CDR3: CASSRYEQYF; D: -; V: TRBV27; J: TRBJ2-7
CDR3: CASSPSGSSYNEQFF; D: TRBD2; V: TRBV4-2; J: TRBJ2-1
CDR3: CASSSTGLGQPQHF; D: TRBD1; V: TRBV7-8; J: TRBJ1-5
CDR3: CASSKVAGGNQPQHF; D: -; V: TRBV19; J: TRBJ1-5
CDR3: CASSPRDYRSGAYNEQFF; D: TRBD2; V: TRBV18; J: TRBJ2-1
CDR3: CAISERDGYTF; D: -; V: TRBV10-3; J: TRBJ1-2
CDR3: CASSPGVGGGFEQYF; D: -; V: TRBV7-2; J: TRBJ2-7
CDR3: CASSEKGGSTEAFF; D: -; V: TRBV18; J: TRBJ1-1
CDR3: CASSEGQPGSGNTIYF; D: -; V: TRBV2; J: TRBJ1-3
CDR3: CASSQGLAGSYNEQFF; D: TRBD2; V: TRBV19; J: TRBJ2-1
CDR3: CASSRGQSSYNEQFF; D: -; V: TRBV7-3; J: TRBJ2-1
CDR3: CASSLMGGRGPYEQYF; D: TRBD1; V: TRBV7-3; J: TRBJ2-7